Following are 16 T cell receptor beta chains from one sample sequenced in a study of control samples from healthy donors and cancer patients. Produced via immunoSEQ multiplex PCR; TCRdb's table is partial and in-frame only. This table holds about 190,000 clones. The sequenced sample was blood. The receptors here all came from a woman aged 25 to 39 in good health.

The chain carries TRBV5-1 and TRBJ1-1; tentative D call: TRBD1 (5 bases). Germline V CDR1 and CDR2: SGHRS, YFSETQ. Trimming pared 1 base from V and 2 bases from J, leaving 12 bases between. This CDR3 is 15 amino acids long. The CDR3 reads CASSLSVRANTEAFF. For the CDR3, the DNA is TGCGCCAGCAGCTTGTCGGTCAGGGCTAACACTGAAGCTTTCTTT.

The chain links TRBV7-2 to TRBJ1-5; possible D gene TRBD1, 5 bases. The V end was cut by 5 bases, the J end by 0 bases, with 11 bases between. Germline loops: CDR1 SGHTA, CDR2 FQGNSA. CDR3 length equals 15 residues. CDR3 residues: CASSEGTYSNQPQHF. The CDR3 nucleotides are TGTGCCAGCAGCGAGGGGACCTATAGCAATCAGCCCCAGCATTTT.

This rearrangement joins TRBV7-8 to TRBJ2-2, with a tentative D call TRBD2 (5 bases). The V end lost 3 bases, the J end lost 5 bases, and 13 bases lay between the germline ends. This CDR3 is built from 15 residues. CDR1 is SGHVS and CDR2 is FQNEAQ in the germline V gene. The CDR3, as DNA: TGTGCCAGCAGCTTCGGCACCCCGGGGACCGGGGAGCTGTTTTTT. It codes for CASSFGTPGTGELFF.

The chain joins TRBV27 to TRBJ1-2; 12 bases fit TRBD1. From germline, CDR1 is MNHEY and CDR2 SMNVEV (reference sequence). The junction had 4 bases not matched to a gene; V was cut back by 8 bases and J by 6 bases. The CDR3 contains 13 residues. CDR3 region: CASSGQGANGYTF. CDR3 DNA sequence: TGTGCCAGCTCGGGACAGGGGGCGAATGGCTACACCTTC.

V usage is TRBV19 and J usage is TRBJ2-3, with D possibly being TRBD2 (6 bases). The germline V and J ends were trimmed by 3 bases and 0 bases, with 13 bases remaining between them. CDR3 length: 16 amino acids. Per the germline V gene, CDR1 is LNHDA and CDR2 is SQIVND (reference sequence). The CDR3 sequence is CASSIMRGTSTDTQYF. The DNA of the CDR3 is TGTGCCAGTAGTATTATGCGGGGTACTAGCACAGATACGCAGTATTTT.

The V gene is TRBV3-1 (or the pseudogene TRBV3-2), the J gene TRBJ2-7, with unresolved D. V was trimmed by 1 base and J by 6 bases, leaving 7 bases between them. The V gene's germline CDR1 is LGHDT and CDR2 YNNKEL (reference sequence). This CDR3 has 12 amino acids. This chain's CDR3 is CASSQVNREQYF. In DNA, the CDR3 is TGTGCCAGCAGCCAAGTTAACCGCGAGCAGTACTTC.

The genes are TRBV6-2 or TRBV6-3 and TRBJ1-2; D possibly corresponds to TRBD1 (6 bases). The CDR3 has 13 amino acids. The germline V gene has CDR1 MNHEY and CDR2 SVGEGT. Trimming removed 6 bases from V and 8 bases from J, with 16 bases in between. CDR3 in DNA: TGTGCCAGCAGCGAGGGGGAGATTTACGGCTACACCTTC. Its protein is CASSEGEIYGYTF.

This chain connects TRBV5-1 to TRBJ2-7, with D perhaps given as TRBD1 or TRBD2 (5 bases each). V was trimmed by 1 base and J by 1 base, leaving 12 bases between them. Per germline, CDR1 SGHRS and CDR2 YFSETQ. This CDR3 spans 15 amino acids. The CDR3: CASSLIGDRSYEQYF. Here the CDR3 DNA reads TGCGCCAGCAGCTTGATTGGGGACCGTTCCTACGAGCAGTACTTC.

The rearrangement uses TRBV10-3 and TRBJ1-4; D is possibly TRBD1 (5 bases). The CDR3 is made up of 15 amino acids. Trimming cost V 3 bases and J 5 bases, with 13 bases left between them. In germline, CDR1 is ENHRY, CDR2 SYGVKD. The CDR3: CAISDPGGGNEKLFF. The CDR3 nucleotides read TGTGCCATCAGTGACCCGGGCGGGGGGAATGAAAAACTGTTTTTT.

The chain combines TRBV6-5 with TRBJ1-1, with D uncertain. CDR3 size: 12 residues. V was clipped by 6 bases and J by 1 base, with 6 bases between them. Germline V lookup: CDR1 MNHEY, CDR2 SVGAGI. The CDR3 coding sequence is TGTGCCAGCAGGGCCGGGAACACTGAAGCTTTCTTT. This sequence encodes CASRAGNTEAFF.

V is TRBV4-1 and J is TRBJ2-1; D is perhaps TRBD2 (6 bases). Germline CDR1 MGHRA, CDR2 YSYEKL. The CDR3 consists of 12 residues. Trimming removed 0 bases at V and 16 bases at J, with 13 bases between. The CDR3 is CASSQDGLPGFF. In DNA form, the CDR3 reads TGCGCCAGCAGCCAAGATGGACTACCTGGTTTCTTC.

This chain joins TRBV6-6 and TRBJ1-2; D gene uncertain. Trimming cost V 6 bases and J 8 bases, with 22 bases left between them. This CDR3 spans 15 amino acids. Looked up from germline, CDR1 is MNHNY and CDR2 is SVGAGI (reference sequence). The DNA for the CDR3 is TGTGCCAGCAGCCCATCCAGGACCTCGGCGGAGGGCTACACCTTC. Its protein product is CASSPSRTSAEGYTF.

The chain couples TRBV29-1 to TRBJ2-5; 7 nucleotides agree with TRBD2. There are 14 residues in the CDR3. The J segment lost 4 bases and the V segment lost 6 bases, leaving 11 bases of the junction unmatched. Germline CDR1 SQVTM, CDR2 ANQGSEA. The CDR3 nucleotides are TGCAGCGTCACAGTGGGGGGGGTTGGAGAGACCCAGTACTTC. Its translation: CSVTVGGVGETQYF.

V is TRBV28 and J is TRBJ1-1; no clear D gene. CDR3 length equals 12 residues. V lost 8 bases to trimming and J lost 0 bases, with 7 bases between them. Germline CDR1 and CDR2: MDHEN and SYDVKM. CDR3 coding DNA: TGTGCCAGCGGGCCGGTGAACACTGAAGCTTTCTTT. This encodes CASGPVNTEAFF.

J is TRBJ1-1 and V is TRBV28; D possibly corresponds to TRBD1 (5 bases). V lost 6 bases to trimming and J lost 0 bases, with 14 bases between them. Per the germline V gene, CDR1 is MDHEN and CDR2 is SYDVKM. The CDR3 contains 15 residues. CDR3 loop: CASREPTVMNTEAFF. In DNA, the CDR3 is TGTGCCAGCAGGGAACCGACAGTCATGAACACTGAAGCTTTCTTT.

The J gene is TRBJ2-2, the V gene TRBV9, with TRBD1 matching over 7 bases. The CDR3 runs to 16 residues. Germline CDR1 SGDLS, CDR2 YYNGEE. Trimming removed 0 bases from V and 4 bases from J; junction bases left unmatched: 6. The CDR3 nucleotides read TGTGCCAGCAGCGTAGGTCTCCGACAGGGCACCGGGGAGCTGTTTTTT. This translates into CASSVGLRQGTGELFF.